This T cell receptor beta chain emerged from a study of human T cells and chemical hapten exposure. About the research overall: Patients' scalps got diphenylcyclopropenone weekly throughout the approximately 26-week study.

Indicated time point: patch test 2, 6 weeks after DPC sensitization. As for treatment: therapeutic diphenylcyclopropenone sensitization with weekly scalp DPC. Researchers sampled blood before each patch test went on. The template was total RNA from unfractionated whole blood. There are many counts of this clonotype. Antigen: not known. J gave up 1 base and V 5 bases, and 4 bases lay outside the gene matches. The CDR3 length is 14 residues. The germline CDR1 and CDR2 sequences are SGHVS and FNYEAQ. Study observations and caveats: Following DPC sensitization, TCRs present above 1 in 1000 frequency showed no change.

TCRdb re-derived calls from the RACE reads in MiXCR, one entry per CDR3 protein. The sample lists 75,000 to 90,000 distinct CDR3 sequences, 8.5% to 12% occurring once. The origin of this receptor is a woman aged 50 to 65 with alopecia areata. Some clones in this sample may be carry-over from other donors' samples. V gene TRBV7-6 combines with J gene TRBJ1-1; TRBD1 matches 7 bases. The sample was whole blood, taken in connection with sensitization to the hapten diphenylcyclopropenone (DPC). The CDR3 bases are TGTGCCAGCAGCGCCGGGACAGCGAACACTGAAGCTTTCTTT. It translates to CASSAGTANTEAFF.